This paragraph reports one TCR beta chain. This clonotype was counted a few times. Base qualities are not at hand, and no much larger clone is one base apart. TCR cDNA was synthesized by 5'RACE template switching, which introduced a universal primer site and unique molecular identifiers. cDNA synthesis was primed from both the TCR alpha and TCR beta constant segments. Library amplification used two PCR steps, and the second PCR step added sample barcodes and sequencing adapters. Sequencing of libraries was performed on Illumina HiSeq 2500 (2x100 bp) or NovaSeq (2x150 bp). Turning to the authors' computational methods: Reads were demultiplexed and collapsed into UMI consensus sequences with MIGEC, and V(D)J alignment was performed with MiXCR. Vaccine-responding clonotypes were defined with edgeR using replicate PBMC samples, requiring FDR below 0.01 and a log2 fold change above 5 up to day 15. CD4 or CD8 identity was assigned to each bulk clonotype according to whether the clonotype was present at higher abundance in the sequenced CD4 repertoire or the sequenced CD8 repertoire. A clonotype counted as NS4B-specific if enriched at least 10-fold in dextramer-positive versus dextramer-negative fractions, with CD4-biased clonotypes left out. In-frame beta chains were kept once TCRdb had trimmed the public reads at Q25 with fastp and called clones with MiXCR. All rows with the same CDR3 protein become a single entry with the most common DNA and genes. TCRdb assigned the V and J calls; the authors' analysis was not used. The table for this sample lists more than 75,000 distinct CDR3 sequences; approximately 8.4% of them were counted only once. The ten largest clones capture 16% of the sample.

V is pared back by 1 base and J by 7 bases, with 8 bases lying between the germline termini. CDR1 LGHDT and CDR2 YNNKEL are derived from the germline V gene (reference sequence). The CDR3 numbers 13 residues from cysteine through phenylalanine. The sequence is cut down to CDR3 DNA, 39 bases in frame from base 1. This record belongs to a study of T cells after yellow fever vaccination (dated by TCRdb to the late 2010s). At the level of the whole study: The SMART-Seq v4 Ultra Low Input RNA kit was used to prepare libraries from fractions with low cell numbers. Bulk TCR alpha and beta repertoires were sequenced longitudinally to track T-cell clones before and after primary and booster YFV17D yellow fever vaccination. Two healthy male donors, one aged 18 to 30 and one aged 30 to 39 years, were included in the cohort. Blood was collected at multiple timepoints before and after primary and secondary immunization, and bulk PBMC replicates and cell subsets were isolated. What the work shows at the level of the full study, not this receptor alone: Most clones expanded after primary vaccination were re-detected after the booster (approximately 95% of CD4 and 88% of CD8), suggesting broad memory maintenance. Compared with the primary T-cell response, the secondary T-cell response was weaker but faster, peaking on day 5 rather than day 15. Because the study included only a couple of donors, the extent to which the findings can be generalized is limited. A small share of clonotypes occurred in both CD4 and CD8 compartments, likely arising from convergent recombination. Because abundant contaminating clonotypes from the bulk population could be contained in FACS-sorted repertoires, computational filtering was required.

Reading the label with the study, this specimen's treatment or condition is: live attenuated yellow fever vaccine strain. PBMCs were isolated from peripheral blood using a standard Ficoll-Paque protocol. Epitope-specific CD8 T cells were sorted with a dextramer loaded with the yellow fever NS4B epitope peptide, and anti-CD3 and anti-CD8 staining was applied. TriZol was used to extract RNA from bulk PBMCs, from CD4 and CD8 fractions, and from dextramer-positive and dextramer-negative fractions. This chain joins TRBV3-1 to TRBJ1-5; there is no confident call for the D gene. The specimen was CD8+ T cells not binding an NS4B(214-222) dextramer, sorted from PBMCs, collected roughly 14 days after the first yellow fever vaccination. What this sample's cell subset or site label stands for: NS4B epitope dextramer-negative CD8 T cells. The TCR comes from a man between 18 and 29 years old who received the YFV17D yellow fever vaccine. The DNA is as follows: TGTGCCAGCAGCCAAGGTCCTGCGCAGCCCCAGCATTTT. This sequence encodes CASSQGPAQPQHF.